This T cell receptor beta chain is from a study of blood T cell repertoires in COVID-19. The table came from immunoSEQ multiplex PCR; TCRdb's copy has only in-frame clones and leaves some out. The sample has over 110,000 clones, around 82% seen once. Cohorts were assigned according to the clinical history that participants reported. This CDR3 is built from 12 residues. The V gene lost 10 bases and the J gene lost 3 bases, with 13 bases spanning the gap. Germline V gene lookup returns CDR1 SEHNR and CDR2 FQNEAQ (reference sequence). This clone showed up just once. Sequencing was done on a sample of PBMCs or T cells enriched from blood (not recorded which). The receptor was derived from a man aged 50-59 years in a cohort exposed to, infected with or recovered from COVID-19 (not recorded which). The chain has TRBV7-9 and TRBJ2-7; tentative D call: TRBD2 (5 bases). This CDR3 reads CAIEDLDYEQYF. The CDR3 DNA reads TGTGCCATTGAGGACTTAGACTACGAGCAGTACTTC. Full variable domain (outside the CDR3, taken from reference TRBV7-9 and TRBJ2-7): DTGVSQNPRHKITKRGQNVTFRCDPISEHNRLYWYRQTLGQGPEFLTYFQNEAQLEKSRLLSDRFSAERPKGSFSTLEIQRTEQGDSAMYLCAIEDLDYEQYFGPGTRLTVT.